The sequence of this T cell receptor beta chain was determined in a study of T cell responses to AZD1222 COVID-19 vaccine. With respect to this clone: The antigen is unknown.

The CDR3 has 16 residues. Germline values: CDR1 GTSNPN, CDR2 SVGIG (reference sequence). V dropped 2 bases and J dropped 1 base, with 17 bases sitting between them. The repertoire was sequenced with immunoSEQ multiplex PCR; TCRdb's copy has only in-frame clones and lacks some. The sample carries about 150,000 clones, 85% to 95% recorded once. Notes on the study in general: Of spike-specific TCRs, nearly half reportedly target regions left unmutated in variants.

Sequenced here: peripheral blood, sampled on day 0 of AZD1222 vaccination. The sequence was obtained from an adult in good health. The J gene is TRBJ1-1, the V gene TRBV30, with a tentative D call TRBD1 (6 bases). The CDR3 sequence: CAWSRLRATGNTEAFF. Here the CDR3 DNA reads TGTGCCTGGAGTCGTTTACGGGCGACAGGGAACACTGAAGCTTTCTTT. Full variable domain (rest looked up from reference TRBV30 and TRBJ1-1): SQTIHQWPATLVQPVGSPLSLECTVEGTSNPNLYWYRQAAGRGLQLLFYSVGIGQISSEVPQNLSASRPQDRQFILSSKKLLLSDSGFYLCAWSRLRATGNTEAFFGQGTRLTVV.